Listed here are 31 T cell receptor beta chains from one sample, sequenced in a study of Ad26.COV2.S vaccination and SARS-CoV-2 variants. The method was immunoSEQ multiplex PCR; TCRdb's version includes in-frame clones alone and lacks a portion of them. This table has 150,000 to 200,000 clones, 87% appearing once. Sequenced here: peripheral blood, sampled after recovery from COVID-19. The receptors were gathered from a human donor who had recovered from COVID-19.

Only a few counts were recorded for this clone. The V gene is TRBV7-8, the J gene TRBJ1-2; D is unclear. Germline V gene lookup returns CDR1 SGHVS and CDR2 FQNEAQ. V was shortened by 6 bases and J by 4 bases, with 15 bases between the two germline ends. This CDR3 has 14 amino acids. CDR3 coding DNA: TGTGCCAGCAGGGCACCTGGAGAGATCTATGGCTACACCTTC. It yields the protein CASRAPGEIYGYTF.

The chain joins TRBV7-9 to TRBJ2-7; no clear D. The CDR3 runs to 13 residues. Trimming cost V 2 bases and J 3 bases, with 8 bases left between them. Germline-derived CDR1 and CDR2 are SEHNR and FQNEAQ (reference sequence). The CDR3: CASSLLTFYEQYF. The CDR3 region has the DNA TGTGCCAGCAGCTTACTTACTTTCTACGAGCAGTACTTC.

This chain links TRBV19 with TRBJ1-4; no reliable D call. The length of the CDR3 is 14 residues. The V gene's germline CDR1 is LNHDA and CDR2 SQIVND (reference sequence). V gave up 3 bases and J gave up 5 bases, with 10 bases separating them. CDR3 in DNA: TGTGCCAGTAGTATGGCAATTAAAAATGAAAAACTGTTTTTT. Translation gives CASSMAIKNEKLFF.

V and J are TRBV7-8 and TRBJ1-1; unclear D gene. The germline gives CDR1 SGHVS, CDR2 FQNEAQ. The V end was cut by 2 bases, the J end by 8 bases, with 9 bases between. This CDR3 has 12 amino acids. The CDR3 spells CASSLYGTEAFF. For the CDR3, the DNA is TGTGCCAGCAGCTTATACGGTACAGAAGCTTTCTTT.

The rearrangement joins TRBV2 to TRBJ2-3, with D possibly being TRBD1 (6 bases). CDR1 is SNHLY, CDR2 FYNNEI, per germline. The CDR3 extends over 17 amino acids. V was trimmed by 6 bases and J by 1 base, leaving 20 bases between them. The CDR3 DNA follows: TGTGCCAGCAGGCGATCCCCCCGGGACACCCGCACAGATACGCAGTATTTT. It encodes CASRRSPRDTRTDTQYF.

The chain combines TRBV12-5 with TRBJ1-2; perhaps TRBD1 as D (5 bases). Germline CDR1 is LGHNT and CDR2 is FRNRAP. Between the trimmed V and J ends, which lost 0 bases and 7 bases, there was a span of 15 bases. CDR3 length: 15 residues. CDR3 nucleotide sequence: TGTGCTAGTGGTTTGGTTCTAGGTCCAAGGGGTGGCTACACCTTC. Translation: CASGLVLGPRGGYTF.

This clone was observed a few times. The chain combines TRBV5-1 with TRBJ1-4; 7 bases are a match to TRBD1. V shed 2 bases and J 4 bases; nucleotides not matched to a gene: 2. The CDR3 length is 14 residues. Per the germline V gene, CDR1 is SGHRS and CDR2 is YFSETQ. The CDR3: CASSLQGLNEKLFF. The CDR3 DNA reads as TGCGCCAGCAGCTTACAGGGGCTTAATGAAAAACTGTTTTTT.

J is TRBJ2-1 and V is TRBV6-6, with 9 bases lining up with TRBD2. The CDR3 extends over 16 amino acids. From germline, CDR1 is MNHNY and CDR2 SVGAGI (reference sequence). J gave up 4 bases and V 3 bases, and 7 bases lay outside the gene matches. The CDR3 region is CASSYLAGGPYNEQFF. CDR3 in DNA: TGTGCCAGCAGTTATTTGGCGGGAGGGCCGTACAATGAGCAGTTCTTC.

CDR3 sequence: CASSSKNRDGLGNEQFF. The CDR3 region has the DNA TGTGCCAGCAGCTCGAAGAACCGGGACGGACTGGGAAATGAGCAGTTCTTC. The chain links TRBV5-4 to TRBJ2-1, with D perhaps matching TRBD1 or TRBD2 (5 bases each). CDR1 and CDR2 from the germline V gene are SGHNT and YYREEE (reference sequence). The CDR3 length is 17 residues. Between the trimmed V and J ends, which lost 3 bases and 7 bases, there was a span of 23 bases.

The chain uses TRBV25-1 and TRBJ2-1; the D gene is possibly TRBD2 (5 bases). Germline assignment: CDR1 MGHDK and CDR2 SYGVNS. The CDR3 contains 15 residues. Trimming removed 1 base at V and 6 bases at J, with 13 bases between. As DNA, the CDR3 is TGTGCCAGCAGTGAATTCAGCGGAGCAGGCAATGAGCAGTTCTTC. Translating gives CASSEFSGAGNEQFF.

The chain is built from TRBV9 and TRBJ1-1, with 12 bases matching TRBD1. V was clipped by 0 bases and J by 1 base; unmatched bases: 7. The germline gives CDR1 SGDLS, CDR2 YYNGEE. This CDR3 is built from 18 residues. The CDR3 region has the DNA TGTGCCAGCAGCGTAGGCCCGGGACAGGGGGCCAGGAACACTGAAGCTTTCTTT. As protein: CASSVGPGQGARNTEAFF. Full variable domain (outside the CDR3, taken from reference TRBV9 and TRBJ1-1): DSGVTQTPKHLITATGQRVTLRCSPRSGDLSVYWYQQSLDQGLQFLIQYYNGEERAKGNILERFSAQQFPDLHSELNLSSLELGDSALYFCASSVGPGQGARNTEAFFGQGTRLTVV.

DNA for the CDR3: TGTGCCAGCAGTGAAGGGATATTCACCCTCCACTTT. This codes for CASSEGIFTLHF. This chain links TRBV6-1 with TRBJ1-6, with no clear D. This CDR3 comprises 12 residues. The germline V and J ends were trimmed by 1 base and 14 bases, with 9 bases remaining between them. CDR1 is MNHNS, CDR2 SASEGT, per germline.

This rearrangement joins TRBV2 to TRBJ1-1, with D unresolved. Trimming took off 0 bases at V and 5 bases at J, with 10 bases between the two ends. Germline loops: CDR1 SNHLY, CDR2 FYNNEI. The CDR3 contains 14 residues. CDR3 amino acids: CASSEAGGNTEAFF. CDR3 nucleotides: TGTGCCAGCAGTGAAGCAGGAGGGAATACTGAAGCTTTCTTT.

The chain is built from TRBV2 and TRBJ1-5, with a tentative D call TRBD1 (5 bases). The V and J ends lost 6 bases and 4 bases respectively, with 10 bases between them. The CDR3 runs to 13 residues. CDR1 is SNHLY, CDR2 FYNNEI, per germline. The CDR3 reads CASRGDFNQPQHF. The CDR3 DNA follows: TGTGCCAGCAGGGGGGATTTTAATCAGCCCCAGCATTTT.

This clone was recorded a few times. The gene calls are TRBV7-2 and TRBJ1-3; D call uncertain. The CDR3 runs 18 residues. V shed 1 base and J shed 0 bases, with 16 bases lying between them. Germline V lookup: CDR1 SGHTA, CDR2 FQGNSA. CDR3 bases: TGTGCCAGCAGCTTAGGAGATGGGCGGCCGAACTCTGGAAACACCATATATTTT. This codes for CASSLGDGRPNSGNTIYF. Variable domain in full (rest from reference TRBV7-2 and TRBJ1-3): GAGVSQSPSNKVTEKGKDVELRCDPISGHTALYWYRQSLGQGLEFLIYFQGNSAPDKSGLPSDRFSAERTGGSVSTLTIQRTQQEDSAVYLCASSLGDGRPNSGNTIYFGEGSWLTVV.

This rearrangement joins TRBV5-1 to TRBJ1-5, with D unclear. V was cut by 0 bases and J by 4 bases, with 8 bases left in between. The CDR3 extends over 14 amino acids. Per germline, CDR1 SGHRS and CDR2 YFSETQ. The CDR3 coding sequence is TGCGCCAGCAGCTTGGATGGAATGAATCAGCCCCAGCATTTT. It translates to CASSLDGMNQPQHF.

The chain uses TRBV19 and TRBJ1-5, with D unclear. This CDR3 has 17 residues. In germline, CDR1 is LNHDA, CDR2 SQIVND (reference sequence). Trimming left V 0 bases short and J 6 bases short, with 18 bases between. CDR3 residues: CASSIDTRSPVGQPQHF. In DNA, the CDR3 is TGTGCCAGTAGTATAGATACAAGGTCCCCCGTTGGTCAGCCCCAGCATTTT.

This clone was seen just once. The genes are TRBV25-1 and TRBJ1-2, with 9 bases fitting TRBD1. There are 13 residues in the CDR3. The germline V gene encodes CDR1 MGHDK and CDR2 SYGVNS. After removal of 8 bases from V and 10 bases from J, the junction contained 11 bases not matched to a gene. CDR3 protein: CASSLGTGIDYTF. The CDR3, as DNA: TGTGCCAGCTCTTTGGGGACAGGGATAGACTACACCTTC.

The V gene is TRBV6-5, the J gene TRBJ2-3; D is tentatively TRBD1 or TRBD2 (5 bases each). The length of the CDR3 is 14 residues. The germline V gene has CDR1 MNHEY and CDR2 SVGAGI. V lost 7 bases, J lost 1 base, and 12 bases lay in between. The CDR3 loop reads CASTERGGTDTQYF. CDR3 DNA: TGTGCCAGCACCGAACGGGGCGGCACAGATACGCAGTATTTT.

The V call is TRBV3-1 (or the pseudogene TRBV3-2), the J call TRBJ2-5, with D possibly TRBD1 on 6 matching bases. Germline CDR1 is LGHDT and CDR2 is YNNKEL (reference sequence). V was shortened by 4 bases and J by 10 bases, with 16 bases between the two germline ends. The CDR3 has 13 residues. The CDR3 nucleotides read TGTGCCAGCAGCCTCAATACTCAGGGGAACCAGTACTTC. Translated, it gives CASSLNTQGNQYF.

The chain employs TRBV19 and TRBJ1-1; D gene unclear. Per germline, CDR1 LNHDA and CDR2 SQIVND (reference sequence). CDR3 length: 14 residues. Trimming left V 3 bases short and J 3 bases short, with 11 bases between. The CDR3 DNA is TGTGCCAGTAGTATTTGGGGTTTTGACACTGAAGCTTTCTTT. It is translated as CASSIWGFDTEAFF. The whole variable domain, filled in from reference TRBV19 and TRBJ1-1, reads DGGITQSPKYLFRKEGQNVTLSCEQNLNHDAMYWYRQDPGQGLRLIYYSQIVNDFQKGDIAEGYSVSREKKESFPLTVTSAQKNPTAFYLCASSIWGFDTEAFFGQGTRLTVV.

The chain recombines TRBV11-3 with TRBJ2-1; TRBD2 matches at 11 bases. The ends lost 5 bases at V and 5 bases at J; junction bases unmatched: 5. The CDR3 runs to 15 residues. The germline V gene has CDR1 SGHNT and CDR2 YENEEA. CDR3 residues: CASSPGLADHNEQFF. CDR3 in DNA: TGTGCCAGCAGCCCGGGACTAGCGGACCACAATGAGCAGTTCTTC.

The rearrangement links TRBV28 to TRBJ2-1; D may be TRBD2 (6 bases). V gave up 5 bases and J gave up 4 bases, with 15 bases separating them. Looked up from germline, CDR1 is MDHEN and CDR2 is SYDVKM. This CDR3 region has 15 residues. The CDR3 here is CASSHDGTYYNEQFF. Written as DNA, the CDR3 is TGTGCCAGCAGTCATGACGGGACTTATTACAATGAGCAGTTCTTC.

This sequence joins TRBV9 and TRBJ2-1, with 8 bases aligning to TRBD1. The germline CDR1 and CDR2 sequences are SGDLS and YYNGEE. With 7 bases clipped from V and 3 bases from J, the junction kept 6 bases outside the gene matches. This CDR3 is built from 14 residues. The CDR3 protein is CASADRDGYNEQFF. The CDR3 DNA sequence: TGTGCCAGCGCGGACAGGGACGGCTACAATGAGCAGTTCTTC.

The chain has TRBV3-1 (or the pseudogene TRBV3-2) and TRBJ1-2; D not certain. V was cut by 5 bases and J by 6 bases, with 16 bases left in between. The CDR3 is 14 residues long. Germline V gene data show CDR1 as LGHDT and CDR2 as YNNKEL (reference sequence). CDR3 protein: CASSYALGTDGYTF. CDR3 nucleotides: TGTGCCAGCAGCTACGCCTTGGGTACTGATGGCTACACCTTC.

V gene TRBV2 combines with J gene TRBJ2-2; TRBD1 might be the D (7 bases). From germline, CDR1 is SNHLY and CDR2 FYNNEI. The length of the CDR3 is 14 residues. The V and J ends lost 7 bases and 4 bases respectively, with 13 bases between them. The CDR3 bases are TGTGCCAGCAACAGGGGAGGAGGCACCGGGGAGCTGTTTTTT. It encodes CASNRGGGTGELFF.

This chain joins TRBV10-2 and TRBJ2-3; D uncertain. The CDR3 is 16 amino acids. Germline V lookup: CDR1 WSHSY, CDR2 SAAADI. V shed 2 bases and J shed 6 bases, with 18 bases lying between them. The CDR3 region has the DNA TGCGCCAGCAGTGAGAGGAGATTCCCCTCGATCGATACGCAGTATTTT. This codes for CASSERRFPSIDTQYF.

This chain links TRBV4-1 with TRBJ2-1; D might be TRBD1 or TRBD2, each matching 7 bases. V was trimmed by 3 bases and J by 6 bases, leaving 15 bases between them. This CDR3 is 15 amino acids long. Germline assignment: CDR1 MGHRA and CDR2 YSYEKL. The CDR3 region has the DNA TGCGCCAGCAGCCATCCAGGGGGGGCCCCCAATGAGCAGTTCTTC. It yields the protein CASSHPGGAPNEQFF.

This chain connects TRBV5-4 to TRBJ2-1; 12 nucleotides agree with TRBD2. J lost 7 bases, V lost 0 bases, and 5 bases had no gene match. CDR3 size: 16 residues. Germline CDR1 reads SGHNT; CDR2 reads YYREEE (reference sequence). CDR3 nucleotides: TGTGCCAGCAGCTTGGAGACTAGCGGGGGTCCGAATGAGCAGTTCTTC. Protein product: CASSLETSGGPNEQFF.

The chain has TRBV18 and TRBJ2-2; 8 bases map to TRBD2. Germline CDR1 is KGHSH and CDR2 is LQKENI. V shed 2 bases and J 0 bases; nucleotides not matched to a gene: 2. The CDR3 totals 16 residues. The CDR3, as DNA: TGTGCCAGCTCACCAAACGGGGGGGCGAACACCGGGGAGCTGTTTTTT. Its translation is CASSPNGGANTGELFF.

In its sample, this clone was seen once. This rearrangement joins TRBV5-8 to TRBJ2-5; TRBD2 is a possible D gene (6 bases). V lost 2 bases and J 1 base, leaving 9 bases between the germline ends. Germline V gives CDR1 SGHTS, CDR2 YDEGEE. There are 14 residues in the CDR3. CDR3 in amino acids: CASSLGGVQETQYF. The CDR3 DNA sequence: TGTGCCAGCAGCTTAGGAGGGGTCCAAGAGACCCAGTACTTC.